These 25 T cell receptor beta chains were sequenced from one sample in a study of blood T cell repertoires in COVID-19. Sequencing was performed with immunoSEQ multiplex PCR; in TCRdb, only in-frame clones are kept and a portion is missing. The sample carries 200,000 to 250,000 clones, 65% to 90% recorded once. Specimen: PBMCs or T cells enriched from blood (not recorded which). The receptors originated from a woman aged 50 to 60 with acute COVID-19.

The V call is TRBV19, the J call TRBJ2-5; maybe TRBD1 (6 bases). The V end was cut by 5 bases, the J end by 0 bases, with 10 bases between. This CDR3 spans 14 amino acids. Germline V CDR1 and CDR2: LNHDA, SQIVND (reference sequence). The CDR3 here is CASSPRGYQETQYF. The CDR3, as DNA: TGTGCCAGTAGTCCTAGGGGGTACCAAGAGACCCAGTACTTC.

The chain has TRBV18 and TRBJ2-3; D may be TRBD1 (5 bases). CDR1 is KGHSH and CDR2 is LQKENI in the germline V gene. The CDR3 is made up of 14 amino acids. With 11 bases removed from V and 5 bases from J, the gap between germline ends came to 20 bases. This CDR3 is CAGEALQGRDTQYF. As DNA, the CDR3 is TGTGCCGGAGAGGCGCTGCAGGGTAGAGATACGCAGTATTTT.

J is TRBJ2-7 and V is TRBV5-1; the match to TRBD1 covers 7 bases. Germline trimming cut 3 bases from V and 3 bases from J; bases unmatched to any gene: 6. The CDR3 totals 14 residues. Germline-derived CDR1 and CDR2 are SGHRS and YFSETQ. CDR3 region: CASSSGQDFYEQYF. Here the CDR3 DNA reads TGCGCCAGCAGCTCCGGACAGGACTTCTACGAGCAGTACTTC.

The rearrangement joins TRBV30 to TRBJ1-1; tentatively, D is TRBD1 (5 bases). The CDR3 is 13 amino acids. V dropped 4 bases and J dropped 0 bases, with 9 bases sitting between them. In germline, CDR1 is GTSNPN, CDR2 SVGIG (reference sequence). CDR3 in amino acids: CAWMKTVNTEAFF. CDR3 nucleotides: TGTGCCTGGATGAAGACAGTGAACACTGAAGCTTTCTTT.

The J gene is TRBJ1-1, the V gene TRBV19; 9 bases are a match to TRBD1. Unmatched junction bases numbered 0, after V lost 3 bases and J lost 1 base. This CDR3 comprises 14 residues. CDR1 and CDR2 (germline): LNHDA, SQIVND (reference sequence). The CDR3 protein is CASSMTGGNTEAFF. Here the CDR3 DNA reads TGTGCCAGTAGTATGACAGGGGGGAACACTGAAGCTTTCTTT.

The CDR3 nucleotides are TGTGCCTGGAGTGTGCGACAGGGTTGGGGGACTGAAGCTTTCTTT. Translated, it gives CAWSVRQGWGTEAFF. The chain uses TRBV30 and TRBJ1-1; 7 bases map to TRBD1. The length of the CDR3 is 15 residues. Trimming cost V 0 bases and J 5 bases; bases outside gene matches: 9. In germline, CDR1 is GTSNPN, CDR2 SVGIG (reference sequence).

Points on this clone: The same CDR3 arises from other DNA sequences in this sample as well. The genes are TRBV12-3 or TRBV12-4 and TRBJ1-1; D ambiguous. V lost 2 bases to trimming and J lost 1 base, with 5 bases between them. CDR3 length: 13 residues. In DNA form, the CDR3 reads TGTGCCAGCAGTTTATCCCAGAACACTGAAGCTTTCTTT. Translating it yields CASSLSQNTEAFF.

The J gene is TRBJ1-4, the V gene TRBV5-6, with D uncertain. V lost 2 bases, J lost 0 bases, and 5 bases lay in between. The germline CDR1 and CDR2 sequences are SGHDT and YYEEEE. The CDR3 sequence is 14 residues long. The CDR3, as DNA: TGTGCCAGCAGCTTCGGTACAACTAATGAAAAACTGTTTTTT. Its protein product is CASSFGTTNEKLFF.

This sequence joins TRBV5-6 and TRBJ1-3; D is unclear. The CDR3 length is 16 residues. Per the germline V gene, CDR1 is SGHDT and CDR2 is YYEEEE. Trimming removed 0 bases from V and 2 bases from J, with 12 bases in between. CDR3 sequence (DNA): TGTGCCAGCAGCTTGGATGCAGTTTTCGCTGGAAACACCATATATTTT. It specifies CASSLDAVFAGNTIYF.

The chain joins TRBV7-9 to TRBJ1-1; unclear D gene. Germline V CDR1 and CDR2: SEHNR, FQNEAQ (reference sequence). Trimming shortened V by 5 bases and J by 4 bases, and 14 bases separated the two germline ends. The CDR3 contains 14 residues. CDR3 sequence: CASSTTFPGTEAFF. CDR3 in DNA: TGTGCCAGCAGCACGACCTTCCCGGGCACTGAAGCTTTCTTT.

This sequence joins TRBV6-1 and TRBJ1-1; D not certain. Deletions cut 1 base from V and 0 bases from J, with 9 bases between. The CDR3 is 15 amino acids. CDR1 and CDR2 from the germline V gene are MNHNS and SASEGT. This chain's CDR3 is CASSEGANMNTEAFF. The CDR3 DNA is TGTGCCAGCAGTGAAGGGGCCAACATGAACACTGAAGCTTTCTTT.

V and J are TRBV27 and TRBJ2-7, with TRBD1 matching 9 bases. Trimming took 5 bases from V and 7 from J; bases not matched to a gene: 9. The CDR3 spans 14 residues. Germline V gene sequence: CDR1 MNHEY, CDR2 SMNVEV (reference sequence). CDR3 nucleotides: TGTGCCAGCAGTCCCCTCGGGACAGGGCGGGAGCAGTACTTC. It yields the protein CASSPLGTGREQYF.

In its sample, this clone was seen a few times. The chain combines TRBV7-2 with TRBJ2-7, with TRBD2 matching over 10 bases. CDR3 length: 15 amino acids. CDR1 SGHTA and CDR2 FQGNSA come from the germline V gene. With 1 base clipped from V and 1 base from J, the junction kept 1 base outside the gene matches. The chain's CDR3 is CASSLGTSGSYEQYF. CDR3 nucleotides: TGTGCCAGCAGCTTAGGGACTAGCGGATCCTACGAGCAGTACTTC.

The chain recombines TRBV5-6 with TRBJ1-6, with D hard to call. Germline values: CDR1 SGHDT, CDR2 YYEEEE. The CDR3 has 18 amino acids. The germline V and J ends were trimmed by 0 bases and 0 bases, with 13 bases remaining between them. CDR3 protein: CASSLAFVGSSYNSPLHF. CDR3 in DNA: TGTGCCAGCAGCTTGGCCTTTGTGGGGAGCTCCTATAATTCACCCCTCCACTTT.

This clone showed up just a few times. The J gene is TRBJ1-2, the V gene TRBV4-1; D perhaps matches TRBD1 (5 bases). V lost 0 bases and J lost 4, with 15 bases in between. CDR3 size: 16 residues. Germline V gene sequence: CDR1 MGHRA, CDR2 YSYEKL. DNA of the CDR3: TGCGCCAGCAGCCAAGAATTTCCCCCAGGGATCTATGGCTACACCTTC. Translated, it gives CASSQEFPPGIYGYTF.

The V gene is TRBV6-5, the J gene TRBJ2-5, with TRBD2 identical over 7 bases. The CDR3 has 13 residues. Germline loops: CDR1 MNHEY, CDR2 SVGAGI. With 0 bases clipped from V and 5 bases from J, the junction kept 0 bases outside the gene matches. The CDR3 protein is CASSYSGRETQYF. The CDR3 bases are TGTGCCAGCAGTTACTCCGGGAGGGAGACCCAGTACTTC.

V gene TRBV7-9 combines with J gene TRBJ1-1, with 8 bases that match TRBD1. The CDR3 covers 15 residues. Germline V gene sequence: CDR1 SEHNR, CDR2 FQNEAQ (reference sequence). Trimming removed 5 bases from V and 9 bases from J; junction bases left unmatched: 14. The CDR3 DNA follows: TGTGCCAGCAGCCAAGCATCGGACAGGGCGAGGCAAGCTTTCTTT. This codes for CASSQASDRARQAFF.

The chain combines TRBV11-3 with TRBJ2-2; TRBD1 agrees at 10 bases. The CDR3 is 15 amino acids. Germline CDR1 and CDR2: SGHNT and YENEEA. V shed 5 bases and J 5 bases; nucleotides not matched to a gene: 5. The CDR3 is CASSRGDRGTGELFF. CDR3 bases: TGTGCCAGCAGCCGGGGGGACAGGGGAACCGGGGAGCTGTTTTTT.

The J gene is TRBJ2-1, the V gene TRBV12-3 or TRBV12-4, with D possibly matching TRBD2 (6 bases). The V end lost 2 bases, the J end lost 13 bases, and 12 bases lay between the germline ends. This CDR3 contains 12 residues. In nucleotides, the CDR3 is TGTGCCAGCAGTTTATGGGGGGACTCCCAGTTCTTC. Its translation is CASSLWGDSQFF.

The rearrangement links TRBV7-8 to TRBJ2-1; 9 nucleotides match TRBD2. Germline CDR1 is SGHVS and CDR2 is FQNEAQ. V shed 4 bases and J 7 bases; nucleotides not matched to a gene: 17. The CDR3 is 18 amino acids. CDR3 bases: TGTGCCAGCAGCTCAAGTTCTATTAGGCTAGCGGGGACGAATGAGCAGTTCTTC. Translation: CASSSSSIRLAGTNEQFF.

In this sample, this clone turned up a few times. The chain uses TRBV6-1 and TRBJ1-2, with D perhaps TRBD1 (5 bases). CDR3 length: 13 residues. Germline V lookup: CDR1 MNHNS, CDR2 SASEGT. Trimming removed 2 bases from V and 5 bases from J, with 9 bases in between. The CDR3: CASSEKGKYGYTF. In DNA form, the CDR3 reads TGTGCCAGCAGTGAAAAGGGGAAATATGGCTACACCTTC.

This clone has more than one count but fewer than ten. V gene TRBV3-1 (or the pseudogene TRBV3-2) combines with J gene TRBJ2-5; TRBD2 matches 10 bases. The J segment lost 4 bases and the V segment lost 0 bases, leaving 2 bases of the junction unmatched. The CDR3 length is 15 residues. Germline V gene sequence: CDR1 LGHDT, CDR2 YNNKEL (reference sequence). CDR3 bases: TGTGCCAGCAGCCAAGAACCTAGCGGGGGAGAGACCCAGTACTTC. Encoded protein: CASSQEPSGGETQYF.

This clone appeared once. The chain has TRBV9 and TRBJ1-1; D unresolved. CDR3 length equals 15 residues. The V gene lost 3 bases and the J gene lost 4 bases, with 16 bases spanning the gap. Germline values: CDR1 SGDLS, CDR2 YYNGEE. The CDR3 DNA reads TGTGCCAGCAGCGCTGACGGAACGTCGGGCACTGAAGCTTTCTTT. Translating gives CASSADGTSGTEAFF.

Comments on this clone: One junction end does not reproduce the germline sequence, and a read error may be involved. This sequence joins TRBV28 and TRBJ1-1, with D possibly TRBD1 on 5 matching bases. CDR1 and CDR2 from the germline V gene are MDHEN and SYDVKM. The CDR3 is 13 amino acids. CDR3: CASSLLTSQGPKF. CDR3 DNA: TGTGCCAGCAGTTTATTAACGTCGCAGGGCCCGAAATTT. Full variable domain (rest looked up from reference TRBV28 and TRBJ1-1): DVKVTQSSRYLVKRTGEKVFLECVQDMDHENMFWYRQDPGLGLRLIYFSYDVKMKEKGDIPEGYSVSREKKERFSLILESASTNQTSMYLCASSLLTSQGPKFGQGTRLTVV.

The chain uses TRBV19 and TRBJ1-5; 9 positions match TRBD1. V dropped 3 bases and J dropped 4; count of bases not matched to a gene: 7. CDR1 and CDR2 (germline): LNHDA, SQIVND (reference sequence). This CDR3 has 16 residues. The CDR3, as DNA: TGTGCCAGTAGTATGTCACAGGGGGCCCGTAATCAGCCCCAGCATTTT. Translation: CASSMSQGARNQPQHF.